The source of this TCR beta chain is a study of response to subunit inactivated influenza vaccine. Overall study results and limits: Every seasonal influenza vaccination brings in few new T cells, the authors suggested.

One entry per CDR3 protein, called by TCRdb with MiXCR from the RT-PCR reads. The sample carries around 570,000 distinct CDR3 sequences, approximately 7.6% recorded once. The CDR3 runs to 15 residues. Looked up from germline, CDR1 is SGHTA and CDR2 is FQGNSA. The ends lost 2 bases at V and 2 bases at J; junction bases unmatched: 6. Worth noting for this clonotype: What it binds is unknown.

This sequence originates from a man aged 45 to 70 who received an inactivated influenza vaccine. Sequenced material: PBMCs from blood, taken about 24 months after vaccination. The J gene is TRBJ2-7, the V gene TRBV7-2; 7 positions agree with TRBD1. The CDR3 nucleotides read TGTGCCAGCAGCTTATCCGTAGGGGGCCCCTACGAGCAGTACTTC. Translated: CASSLSVGGPYEQYF.